The T cell receptor (beta chain) under discussion was sequenced for a study of Ad26.COV2.S vaccination and SARS-CoV-2 variants (dated by TCRdb to the early 2020s). For the study in its entirety: Donors in the vaccine arm were drawn from COV1001, a multicentre, randomized, double-blind, placebo-controlled phase I-IIa trial testing Ad26.COV2.S in healthy adults. Dosing of Ad26.COV2.S was intramuscular, at either 5x10^10 or 1x10^11 viral particles, delivered as one shot or as two shots spaced 56 days apart. Trial participants were randomized into five groups of five: low-dose or high-dose Ad26.COV2.S given once or twice, or placebo on both occasions. The specificity and breadth of SARS-CoV-2-reactive T cell receptors after Ad26.COV2.S vaccination were assessed by TCRbeta repertoire sequencing. Blinding of investigators to trial group allocation was maintained during experiments and outcome assessment. A total of some 30 samples were included in the TCR-sequenced set, comprising roughly 19 Ad26.COV2.S vaccine recipients, 5 placebo recipients and 8 SARS-CoV-2 convalescent individuals.

Concerning this clone: Its antigen is unknown. Base qualities are not recorded, but no much larger clone differs from it by a single base. The same CDR3 is also encoded by other DNA sequences in this sample.

Trimming takes 0 bases off V and 4 bases off J; junction bases not matched to a gene: 4. Via the germline V gene, CDR1 is SGDLS and CDR2 YYNGEE. From the cysteine up to the phenylalanine, the CDR3 has a length of 14 residues. The only DNA kept is the CDR3, 42 bases in frame from the first base. The paper as a whole reports these results and caveats: Ad26.COV2.S recipients had higher spike-specific TCR breadth than placebo recipients (P = 0.0014). The authors noted that the TCR breadth and depth analyses may have underestimated total T cell responses. Substantial breadth of spike-specific CD8+ and CD4+ T cell responses was reported after vaccination. The study was not powered to compare responses between vaccine doses or regimens. Comparable non-spike TCR breadth was observed between vaccine and placebo recipients, consistent with only spike being contained in the vaccine.

The immunoSEQ Assay was used to sequence TCRbeta CDR3 regions. After extraction, genomic DNA underwent amplification by bias-controlled multiplex PCR, followed by high-throughput sequencing. The paper's data handling went like this. Collapsing and filtering of sequences were performed to quantify the absolute abundance of each unique TCRbeta CDR3 region. T cell fraction was estimated by normalizing TCRbeta template counts to usable DNA, with usable DNA measured through amplification of reference genes found in all nucleated cells. Repertoire TCRs were annotated as SARS-CoV-2-specific when V gene, CDR3 amino acid sequence and J gene were exactly matched to a known reactive TCR set. The reference SARS-CoV-2 TCR set was obtained from MIRA and was filtered for enrichment in COVID-19-positive ImmuneCODE repertoires, whereby public or cross-reactive TCRs were removed. Using the MIRA antigens, annotated TCRs were further analysed by specific ORF or by position within an ORF. Depth was the summed frequency of annotated unique rearrangements, while breadth was defined as annotated unique rearrangements over total unique productive rearrangements. Group comparisons of TCR breadth used two-sided Wilcoxon rank-sum tests. In TCRdb, the immuneACCESS table is reduced to in-frame sequences with V and J assigned. These tables do not hold every clone; where another copy was compared, an unresolved V gene accounts for under half, and the others remain unexplained. V, J and clone size were drawn from that table, and D and trimming were deduced from the DNA. The sample has some 480,000 clones on record, 70% to 90% of them singletons. Around 13% of the sample is taken by the ten largest.

Explained via the paper, the treatment or condition label denotes: 15 to 20 received Ad26.COV2.S at low or high dose, single or two shots; 5 received placebo; per-sample allocation not given. Repertoires of vaccine and placebo recipients were sequenced from samples taken on day 63 after the first injection. Between 29 July and 7 August 2020, Cohort 1b enrolled 20 to 30 adults aged 18-55 years at one site in Boston, USA. Ad26.COV2.S consisted of a replication-incompetent adenovirus type 26 vector by which a prefusion-stabilized SARS-CoV-2 spike protein from the original Wuhan strain was expressed. This TCR was recovered from a person aged 18-65 years who received the Ad26.COV2.S COVID-19 vaccine or a placebo. The sequenced sample was peripheral blood, obtained in a trial of Ad26.COV2.S vaccine versus placebo. The sequence links TRBV9 to TRBJ2-7; 7 central bases correspond to TRBD1. The CDR3 reads CASSVAGQSYEQYF. The sequenced DNA: TGTGCCAGCAGCGTAGCGGGACAGAGTTACGAGCAGTACTTC.